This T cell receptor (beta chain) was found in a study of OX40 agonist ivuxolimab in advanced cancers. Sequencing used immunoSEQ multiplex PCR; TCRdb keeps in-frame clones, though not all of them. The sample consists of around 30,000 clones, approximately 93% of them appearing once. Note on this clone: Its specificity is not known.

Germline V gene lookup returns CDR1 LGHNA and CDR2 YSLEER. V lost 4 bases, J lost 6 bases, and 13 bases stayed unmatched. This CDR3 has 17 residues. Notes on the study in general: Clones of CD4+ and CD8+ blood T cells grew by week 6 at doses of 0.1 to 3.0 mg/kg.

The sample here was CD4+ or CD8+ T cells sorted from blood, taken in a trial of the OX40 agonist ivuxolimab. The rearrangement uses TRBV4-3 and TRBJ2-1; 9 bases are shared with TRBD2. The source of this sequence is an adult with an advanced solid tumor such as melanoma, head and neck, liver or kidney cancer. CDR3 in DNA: TGCGCCAGCAGCCCCTACTCTAGCGGGAAGGGGGCCAATGAGCAGTTCTTC. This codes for CASSPYSSGKGANEQFF.